This T cell receptor beta chain was obtained from a study of regulatory T cells in long-lasting Graves disease. Through Arm-PCR of CDR3 regions and iRepertoire HTBI primers, TCR beta libraries were built. One entry per CDR3 protein, called by TCRdb with MiXCR from the multiplex PCR reads. The sample consists of 620,000 or so distinct CDR3 sequences, roughly 15% of them appearing once. In this sample, this clonotype turned up many times. The V and J ends lost 3 bases and 1 base respectively, with 1 base between them. The CDR3 is made up of 12 amino acids. Germline CDR1 is GTSNPN and CDR2 is SVGIG (reference sequence). The time point: newly diagnosed GD, antithyroid drugs for less than 3 months. Construction of the TCR library relied on RNA isolated from PBMCs. The same data also contributed to another study, on T cells in Graves' hyperthyroidism and ophthalmopathy.

The source is a woman younger than 45 with Graves disease. The chain couples TRBV30 to TRBJ1-6, with D uncertain. Sequenced material: peripheral blood mononuclear cells (PBMCs), taken at new diagnosis, from a patient treated with antithyroid drugs. The CDR3 DNA sequence: TGTGCCTGGAGGTCCTATAATTCACCCCTCCACTTT. Protein: CAWRSYNSPLHF.